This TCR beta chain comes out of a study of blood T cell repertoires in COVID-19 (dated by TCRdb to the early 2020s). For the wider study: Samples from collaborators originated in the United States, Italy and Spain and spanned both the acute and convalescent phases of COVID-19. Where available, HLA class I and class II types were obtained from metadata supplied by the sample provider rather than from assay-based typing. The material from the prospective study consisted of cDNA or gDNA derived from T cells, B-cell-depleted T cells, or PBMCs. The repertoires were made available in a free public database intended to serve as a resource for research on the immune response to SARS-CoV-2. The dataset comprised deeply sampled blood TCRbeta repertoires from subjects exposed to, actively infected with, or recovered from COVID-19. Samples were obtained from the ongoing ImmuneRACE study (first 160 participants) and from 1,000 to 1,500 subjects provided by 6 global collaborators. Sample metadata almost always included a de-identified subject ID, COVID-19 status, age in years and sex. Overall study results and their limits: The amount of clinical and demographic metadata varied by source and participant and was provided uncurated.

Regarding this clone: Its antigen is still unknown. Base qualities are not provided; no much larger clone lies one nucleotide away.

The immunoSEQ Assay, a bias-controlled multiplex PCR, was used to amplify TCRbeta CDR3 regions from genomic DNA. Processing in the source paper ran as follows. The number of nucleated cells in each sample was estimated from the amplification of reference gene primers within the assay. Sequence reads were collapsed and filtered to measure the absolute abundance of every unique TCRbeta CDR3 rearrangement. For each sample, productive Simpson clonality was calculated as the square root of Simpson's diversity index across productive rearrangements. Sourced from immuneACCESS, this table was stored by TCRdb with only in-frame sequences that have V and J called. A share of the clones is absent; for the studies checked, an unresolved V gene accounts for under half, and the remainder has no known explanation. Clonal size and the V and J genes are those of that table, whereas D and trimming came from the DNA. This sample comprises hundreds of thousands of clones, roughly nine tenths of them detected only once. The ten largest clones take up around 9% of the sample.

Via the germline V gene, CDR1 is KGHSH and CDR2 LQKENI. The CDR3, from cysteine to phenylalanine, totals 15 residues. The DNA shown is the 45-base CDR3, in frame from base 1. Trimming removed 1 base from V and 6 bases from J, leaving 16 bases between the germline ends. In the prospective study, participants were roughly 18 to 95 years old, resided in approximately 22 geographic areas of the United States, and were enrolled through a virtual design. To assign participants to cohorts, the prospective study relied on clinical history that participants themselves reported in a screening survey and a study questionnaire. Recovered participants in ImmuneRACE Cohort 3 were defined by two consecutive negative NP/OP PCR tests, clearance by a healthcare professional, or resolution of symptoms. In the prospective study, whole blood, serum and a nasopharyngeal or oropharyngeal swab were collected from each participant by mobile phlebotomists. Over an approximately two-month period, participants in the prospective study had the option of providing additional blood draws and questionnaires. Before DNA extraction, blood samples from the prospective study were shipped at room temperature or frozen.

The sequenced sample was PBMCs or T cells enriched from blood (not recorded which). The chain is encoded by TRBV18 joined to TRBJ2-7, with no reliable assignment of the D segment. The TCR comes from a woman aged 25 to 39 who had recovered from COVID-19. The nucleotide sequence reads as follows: TGTGCCAGCTCACCACTCGGTTCGAAAACGGGCGAGCAGTACTTC. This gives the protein CASSPLGSKTGEQYF. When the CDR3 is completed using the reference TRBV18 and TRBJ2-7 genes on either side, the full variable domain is NAGVMQNPRHLVRRRGQEARLRCSPMKGHSHVYWYRQLPEEGLKFMVYLQKENIIDESGMPKERFSAEFPKEGPSILRIQQVVRGDSAAYFCASSPLGSKTGEQYFGPGTRLTVT.